This T cell receptor beta chain appears in the sequencing data of a study of T-cell memory formation after mild COVID-19. Broader study findings: A second wave expanding day 15 to 37 was CD4+-biased; contracting clones were balanced.

This clonotype came up a few times. What it binds is not known. Germline-derived CDR1 and CDR2 are SGHAT and FQNNGV. The CDR3 runs to 13 residues. V was trimmed by 5 bases and J by 1 base, leaving 9 bases between them. 5'RACE with constant-segment primers built TCRalpha and TCRbeta cDNA libraries with UMIs. TCRdb independently ran MiXCR on the 5' RACE reads; one entry per CDR3 protein. The sample yields 250,000 or so distinct CDR3 sequences, roughly 10% seen once. Input material: PBMCs or a T cell subset sorted from them (not recorded which). The origin of this receptor is a man aged 18 to 30 who had mild COVID-19 (a few samples of this study predate the infection). Cell type and time point are not known. This rearrangement joins TRBV11-2 to TRBJ2-7; possible D gene TRBD1, 6 bases. The CDR3 here is CASSPDRSYEQYV. The CDR3 DNA reads TGTGCCAGCAGCCCAGACAGGTCCTACGAGCAGTACGTC.